This TCR beta chain is from a study of blood T cell repertoires in COVID-19. Study background: T cells, B-cell-depleted T cells, or PBMCs supplied cDNA or gDNA.

The Seattle site enrolled patients during active infection and followed them longitudinally. This CDR3 contains 13 residues. Per germline, CDR1 LGHNA and CDR2 YSLEER. V shed 1 base, J shed 5 bases, and the junction held 1 base outside the gene matches. As processed by the authors: Cell counts per sample came from amplifying reference gene primers. TCRdb's copy holds only in-frame clones and misses some; the assay was immunoSEQ multiplex PCR. The V and J calls and the clone size are those of that table, but D and trimming were determined from the DNA. The sample lists approximately 180,000 clones, roughly 79% occurring once.

The TCR originated in a woman aged 80 or older with COVID-19, enrolled during active disease. V gene TRBV4-3 combines with J gene TRBJ1-2, with TRBD1 matching over 7 bases. The sequenced sample was peripheral blood. The CDR3 DNA follows: TGCGCCAGCAGCCAAGTCAGGGGGTATGGCTACACCTTC. This gives the protein CASSQVRGYGYTF.